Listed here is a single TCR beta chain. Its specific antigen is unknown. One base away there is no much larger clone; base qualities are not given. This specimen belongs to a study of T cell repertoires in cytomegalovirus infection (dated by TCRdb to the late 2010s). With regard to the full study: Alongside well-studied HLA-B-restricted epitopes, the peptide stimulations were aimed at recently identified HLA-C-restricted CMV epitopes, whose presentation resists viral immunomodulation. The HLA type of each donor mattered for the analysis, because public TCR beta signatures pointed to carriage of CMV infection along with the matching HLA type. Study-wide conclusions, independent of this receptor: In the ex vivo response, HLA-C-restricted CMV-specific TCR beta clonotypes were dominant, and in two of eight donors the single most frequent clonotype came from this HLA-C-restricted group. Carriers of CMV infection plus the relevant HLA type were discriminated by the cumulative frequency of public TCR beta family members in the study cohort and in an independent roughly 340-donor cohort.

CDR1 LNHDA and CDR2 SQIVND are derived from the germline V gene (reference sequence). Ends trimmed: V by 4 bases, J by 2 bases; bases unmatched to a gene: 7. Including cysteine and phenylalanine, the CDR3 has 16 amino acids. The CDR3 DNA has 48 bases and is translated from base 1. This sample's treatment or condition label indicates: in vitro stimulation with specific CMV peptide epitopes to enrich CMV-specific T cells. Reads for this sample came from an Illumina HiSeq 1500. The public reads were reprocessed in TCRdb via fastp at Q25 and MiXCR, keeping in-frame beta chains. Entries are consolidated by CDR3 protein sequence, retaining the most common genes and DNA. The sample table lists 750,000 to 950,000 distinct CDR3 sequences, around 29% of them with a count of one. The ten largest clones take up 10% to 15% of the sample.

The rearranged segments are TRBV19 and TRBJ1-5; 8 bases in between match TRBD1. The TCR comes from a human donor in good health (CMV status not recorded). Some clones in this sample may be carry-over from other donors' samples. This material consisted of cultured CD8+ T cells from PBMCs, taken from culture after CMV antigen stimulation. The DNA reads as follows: TGTGCCAGTAGTACGGGGACAGGAGGCGGCAATCAGCCCCAGCATTTT. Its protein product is CASSTGTGGGNQPQHF.